The 3 T cell receptor beta chains below all came from one sample that was sequenced in a study of cytomegalovirus exposure and HLA in healthy donors. The PCR had 60 Vbeta and 13 Jbeta primers. Method: immunoSEQ multiplex PCR; TCRdb's copy keeps in-frame clones and lacks some. The data hold approximately 27,000 clones, with almost 70% observed a single time. Material: PBMCs. The receptor source for this set is a woman aged 45-65 years in good health and CMV-seronegative.

V and J are TRBV29-1 and TRBJ2-1; TRBD2 aligns across 8 bases. Losses at the gene ends were 6 bases for V and 0 bases for J; bases not matched to a gene: 4. Germline lookup yields CDR1 SQVTM and CDR2 ANQGSEA. The CDR3 runs to 14 residues. CDR3 DNA: TGCAGCGTCAAGCGGGGGAGCTCCTACAATGAGCAGTTCTTC. Its protein is CSVKRGSSYNEQFF.

This rearrangement joins TRBV5-4 to TRBJ2-3; tentatively, D is TRBD2 (5 bases). Per germline, CDR1 SGHNT and CDR2 YYREEE (reference sequence). This CDR3 has 12 residues. V gave up 2 bases and J gave up 4 bases, with 5 bases separating them. CDR3 DNA sequence: TGTGCCAGCAGCTTAGCGGCAGATACGCAGTATTTT. It translates to CASSLAADTQYF.

Here the CDR3 reads CASSLSGLAGGVSYEQYF. The CDR3 DNA reads as TGCGCCAGCAGCTTGTCCGGACTAGCGGGAGGCGTGTCCTACGAGCAGTACTTC. The chain links TRBV5-1 to TRBJ2-7, with 14 bases fitting TRBD2. The V gene's germline CDR1 is SGHRS and CDR2 YFSETQ. The CDR3 contains 18 residues. J lost 1 base, V lost 1 base, and 7 bases had no gene match.